A selection of T cell receptor beta chains follows, all from one sample in a study of glioma-infiltrating T cells after dendritic cell vaccination. Produced via immunoSEQ multiplex PCR; TCRdb's table is partial and in-frame only. The sample shows about 30,000 clones, approximately 91% of them seen only once. The sequenced sample was blood, obtained before dendritic cell vaccination. Receptor source: a human donor with glioblastoma. CDR3s include the opening cysteine and the closing phenylalanine or tryptophan. The order of the fields is V gene, J gene, clone size, D gene, CDR3 DNA, CDR3 protein. D genes are given only for firm matches. Not every row has a clone size; where given, it reads once, few, many or a size class.

V: TRBV25-1
J: TRBJ1-2
size: .
D: .
DNA: TGTGCCACCAACGCGGGGGGGATTGATGGCTACACCTTC
CDR3: CATNAGGIDGYTF

V: TRBV7-9
J: TRBJ2-1
size: .
D: TRBD2
DNA: TGTGCCAGCAACGAAGCGGGGGGGTTGTATGAGCAGTTCTTC
CDR3: CASNEAGGLYEQFF

V: TRBV5-6
J: TRBJ1-6
size: .
D: .
DNA: TGTGCCAGCAGCCCCTACCCCCTTATAAATTCCCCCCTCCACTTT
CDR3: CASSPYPLINSPLHF

V: TRBV5-1
J: TRBJ2-3
size: .
D: .
DNA: TGCGCCAGCAGGGCCGCAGGGACAGATACGCAGTATTTT
CDR3: CASRAAGTDTQYF

V: TRBV6-6
J: TRBJ2-1
size: .
D: .
DNA: TGTGCCAGCAGTTACGGCAGGGTCTACAATGAGCAGTTCTTC
CDR3: CASSYGRVYNEQFF

V: TRBV5-4
J: TRBJ1-6
size: .
D: TRBD1
DNA: TGTGCCAGCACCAGAAAGGGACAGCTAAATTCCCCCCTCCACTTT
CDR3: CASTRKGQLNSPLHF

V: TRBV13
J: TRBJ1-1
size: .
D: .
DNA: TGTGCCAGCAGCCGAGCAGGGGAAAGCACTGAAGCTTTCTTT
CDR3: CASSRAGESTEAFF

V: TRBV5-1
J: TRBJ2-7
size: .
D: .
DNA: TGCGCCACCGCGCGGGACCCCGGTGACGAGCAGTACTTC
CDR3: CATARDPGDEQYF

V: TRBV7-8
J: TRBJ2-6
size: .
D: .
DNA: TGTGCCAGCAGCTTAGCTGTTAGGGCCAACGTCCTGACTTTC
CDR3: CASSLAVRANVLTF

V: TRBV11-1
J: TRBJ1-1
size: .
D: .
DNA: TGTGCCAGCAGCTTATTCTTGGAGGGAATCTCTGAAGCTTTCTTT
CDR3: CASSLFLEGISEAFF

V: TRBV30
J: TRBJ1-2
size: .
D: .
DNA: TGTGCCTGGAGTGTACTCTTTGGCTACACCTTC
CDR3: CAWSVLFGYTF

V: TRBV5-4
J: TRBJ1-6
size: .
D: TRBD1
DNA: TGTGCCAGCAGCCCAGGGGGCATCTATAATTCACCCCTCCACTTT
CDR3: CASSPGGIYNSPLHF

V: TRBV6-1
J: TRBJ1-2
size: .
D: TRBD1
DNA: TGTGCCAGCAGTGAAACCAGGGGGCCTTATTACACCTTC
CDR3: CASSETRGPYYTF

V: TRBV6-1
J: TRBJ2-1
size: .
D: TRBD2
DNA: TGTGCCAGCAGTACGGCGGGGGGAAACAATGAGCAGTTCTTC
CDR3: CASSTAGGNNEQFF

V: TRBV5-8
J: TRBJ1-2
size: .
D: .
DNA: TGTGCCAGCAGCTATAACGACAGAAACTATGGCTACACCTTC
CDR3: CASSYNDRNYGYTF

V: TRBV6-1
J: TRBJ2-2
size: .
D: .
DNA: TGTGCCAGCAGTGAGCAGGTCACCGGGGAGCTGTTTTTT
CDR3: CASSEQVTGELFF

V: TRBV27
J: TRBJ1-6
size: .
D: .
DNA: TGTGCCAGCAGTTTCCAAGGGCGAGGGGGCTATAATTCACCCCTCCACTTT
CDR3: CASSFQGRGGYNSPLHF

V: TRBV6-4
J: TRBJ2-3
size: once
D: .
DNA: TGTGCCAGCAGTGAGTCTAACCATTACACAGATACGCAGTATTTT
CDR3: CASSESNHYTDTQYF

V: TRBV14
J: TRBJ1-5
size: .
D: .
DNA: TGTGCCAGCAGCCCCGGGAGCAATCAGCCCCAGCATTTT
CDR3: CASSPGSNQPQHF

V: TRBV5-1
J: TRBJ2-1
size: .
D: TRBD2
DNA: TGCGCCAGCAGCTTGGCGGGGGAGGGTTACAATGAGCAGTTCTTC
CDR3: CASSLAGEGYNEQFF

V: TRBV7-9
J: TRBJ2-5
size: .
D: TRBD2
DNA: TGTGCCAGCAGCTTGGGGGGGTCTGGTAGCGGCTTCCAAGAGACCCAGTACTTC
CDR3: CASSLGGSGSGFQETQYF

V: TRBV6-5
J: TRBJ2-7
size: once
D: .
DNA: TGTGCCAGCAGTGATTACGGGAGCGGCGAGCAGTACTTC
CDR3: CASSDYGSGEQYF

V: TRBV7-2
J: TRBJ2-3
size: once
D: TRBD1
DNA: TGTGCCAGCAGCCAAGCCCAAGGACAGGTCACAGATACGCAGTATTTT
CDR3: CASSQAQGQVTDTQYF

V: TRBV18
J: TRBJ1-3
size: few
D: TRBD1
DNA: TGTGCCAGCTCACGCGGACAGGCTGTCATCTCTGGAAACACCATATATTTT
CDR3: CASSRGQAVISGNTIYF

V: TRBV11-2
J: TRBJ1-2
size: .
D: TRBD1
DNA: TGTGCCAGCAGCCAGGGGACAGGGGGTGGCTACACCTTC
CDR3: CASSQGTGGGYTF

V: TRBV2
J: TRBJ2-1
size: .
D: TRBD2
DNA: TGTGCCAGCAGTGAATCCGGAGGCCTAGCGGGGGGACCTTACAATGAGCAGTTCTTC
CDR3: CASSESGGLAGGPYNEQFF

V: TRBV7-8
J: TRBJ1-4
size: .
D: TRBD1
DNA: TGTGCCAGCAGCCCTCGACAGGGGGGTGAAAAACTGTTTTTT
CDR3: CASSPRQGGEKLFF

V: TRBV6-1
J: TRBJ1-5
size: few
D: .
DNA: TGTGCCAGCAGTGAATATGGACAGCCTCATCAGCCCCAGCATTTT
CDR3: CASSEYGQPHQPQHF

V: TRBV7-2
J: TRBJ2-5
size: .
D: TRBD2
DNA: TGTGCCAGCAGCAGGTCCGCGGGGGCCCAGTACTTC
CDR3: CASSRSAGAQYF

V: TRBV11-3
J: TRBJ2-7
size: .
D: .
DNA: TGTGCCAGCAGCTTAGAACAGGGCTCCTACGAGCAGTACTTC
CDR3: CASSLEQGSYEQYF

V: TRBV6-5
J: TRBJ1-6
size: .
D: TRBD1
DNA: TGTGCCAGCAGCGCCGGGACAGGGGTTAATTCACCCCTCCACTTT
CDR3: CASSAGTGVNSPLHF

V: TRBV6-5
J: TRBJ1-6
size: few
D: TRBD1
DNA: TGTGCCAGCAGTCCACAGGGGGGCCGAAATTCACCCCTCCACTTT
CDR3: CASSPQGGRNSPLHF

V: TRBV21-1
J: TRBJ1-5
size: .
D: .
DNA: TGTGCCAGCAGCAAAAAAAGAATGTCGGACAGGGGCAATCAGCCCCAGCATTTT
CDR3: CASSKKRMSDRGNQPQHF

V: TRBV7-9
J: TRBJ2-7
size: .
D: .
DNA: TGTGCCAGCAGTGATAGCCGGATTTACTACGAGCAGTACTTC
CDR3: CASSDSRIYYEQYF

V: TRBV2
J: TRBJ2-3
size: .
D: .
DNA: TGTGCCAGCAGTGATTTACAGTCAGCCGATACGCAGTATTTT
CDR3: CASSDLQSADTQYF

V: TRBV6-5
J: TRBJ1-5
size: .
D: .
DNA: TGTGCCAGCAGTTCTCAACAGAATCAGCCCCAGCATTTT
CDR3: CASSSQQNQPQHF